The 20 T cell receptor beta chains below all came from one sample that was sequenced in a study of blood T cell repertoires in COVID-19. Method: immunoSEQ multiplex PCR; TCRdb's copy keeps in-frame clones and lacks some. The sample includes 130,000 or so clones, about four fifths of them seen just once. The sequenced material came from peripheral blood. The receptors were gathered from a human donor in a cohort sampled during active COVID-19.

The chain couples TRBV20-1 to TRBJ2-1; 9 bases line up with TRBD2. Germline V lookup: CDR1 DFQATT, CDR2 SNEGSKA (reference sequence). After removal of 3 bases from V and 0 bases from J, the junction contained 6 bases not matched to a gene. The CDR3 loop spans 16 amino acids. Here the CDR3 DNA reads TGCAGTGCTAGTGCTAGCGGGGCGAGCTCCTACAATGAGCAGTTCTTC. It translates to CSASASGASSYNEQFF.

The CDR3 loop is CARTGASLRTEQYF. In DNA, the CDR3 is TGTGCCAGGACAGGGGCCTCACTCAGAACCGAGCAGTACTTC. The J gene is TRBJ2-7, the V gene TRBV21-1; the table names TRBD1, a call not compared with the DNA. TRBV21-1 is a listed pseudogene. This CDR3 has 14 residues.

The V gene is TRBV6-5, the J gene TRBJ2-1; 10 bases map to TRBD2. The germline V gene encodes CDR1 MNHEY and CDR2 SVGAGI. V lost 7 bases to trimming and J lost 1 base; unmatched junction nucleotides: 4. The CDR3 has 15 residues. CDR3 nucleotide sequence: TGTGCCAGCAATTTAGCGGGAGGATCCTACAATGAGCAGTTCTTC. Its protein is CASNLAGGSYNEQFF.

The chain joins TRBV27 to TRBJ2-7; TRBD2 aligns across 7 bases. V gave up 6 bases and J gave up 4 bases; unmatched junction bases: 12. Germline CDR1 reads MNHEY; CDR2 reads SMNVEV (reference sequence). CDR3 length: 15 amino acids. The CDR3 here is CASRDGPREDYEQYF. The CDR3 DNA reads TGTGCCAGCAGAGACGGACCCCGGGAGGATTACGAGCAGTACTTC.

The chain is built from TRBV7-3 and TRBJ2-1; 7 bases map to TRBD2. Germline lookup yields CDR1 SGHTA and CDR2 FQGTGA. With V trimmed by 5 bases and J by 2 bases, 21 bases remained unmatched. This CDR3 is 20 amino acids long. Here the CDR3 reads CASSQVVGSPSSGTYNEQFF. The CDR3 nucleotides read TGTGCCAGCAGCCAAGTGGTCGGGTCTCCGTCTAGCGGCACCTACAATGAGCAGTTCTTC.

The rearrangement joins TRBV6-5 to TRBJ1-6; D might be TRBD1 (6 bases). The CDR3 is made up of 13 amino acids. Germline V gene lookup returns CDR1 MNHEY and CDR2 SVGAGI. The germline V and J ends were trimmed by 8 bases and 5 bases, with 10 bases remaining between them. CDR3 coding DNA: TGTGCCAGCCACCGACAGGATAATTCACCCCTCCACTTT. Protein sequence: CASHRQDNSPLHF.

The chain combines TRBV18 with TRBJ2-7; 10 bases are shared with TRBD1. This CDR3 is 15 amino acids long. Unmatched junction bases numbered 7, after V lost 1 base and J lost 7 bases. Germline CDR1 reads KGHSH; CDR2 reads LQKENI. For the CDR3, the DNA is TGTGCCAGCTCACCACGACAGGGGGCCCCGTTTGAGCAGTACTTC. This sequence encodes CASSPRQGAPFEQYF.

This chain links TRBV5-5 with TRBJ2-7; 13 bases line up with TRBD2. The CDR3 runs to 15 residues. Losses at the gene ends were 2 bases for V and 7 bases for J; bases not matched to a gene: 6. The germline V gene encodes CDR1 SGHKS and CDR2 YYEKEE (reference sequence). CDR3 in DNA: TGTGCCAGCAGCTTTCTGACTAGCGGGAGGAGTGAGCAGTACTTC. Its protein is CASSFLTSGRSEQYF.

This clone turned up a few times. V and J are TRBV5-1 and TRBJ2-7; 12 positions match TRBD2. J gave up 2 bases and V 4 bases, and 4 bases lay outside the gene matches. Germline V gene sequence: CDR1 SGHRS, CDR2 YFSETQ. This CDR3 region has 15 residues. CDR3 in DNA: TGCGCCAGCAGCGTCTGGACTAGCGGGACCTACGAGCAGTACTTC. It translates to CASSVWTSGTYEQYF.

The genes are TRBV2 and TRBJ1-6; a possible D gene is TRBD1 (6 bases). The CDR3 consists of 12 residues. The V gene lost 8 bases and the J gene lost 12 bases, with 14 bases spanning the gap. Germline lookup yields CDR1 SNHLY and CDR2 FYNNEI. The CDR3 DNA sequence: TGTGCCAGCCGAATCAACAGGGAACCCCTCCACTTT. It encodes CASRINREPLHF.

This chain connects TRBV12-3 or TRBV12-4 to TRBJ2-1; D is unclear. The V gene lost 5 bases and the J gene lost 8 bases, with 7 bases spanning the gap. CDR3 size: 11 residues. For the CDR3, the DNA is TGTGCCAGCAGTAACGGTTATGAGCAGTTCTTC. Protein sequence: CASSNGYEQFF.

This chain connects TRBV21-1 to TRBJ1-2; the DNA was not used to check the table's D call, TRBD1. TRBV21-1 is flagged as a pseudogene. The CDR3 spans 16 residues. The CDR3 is CASSKFNGTGFYGYTF. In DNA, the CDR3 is TGTGCCAGCAGCAAATTTAATGGGACAGGCTTCTATGGCTACACCTTC.

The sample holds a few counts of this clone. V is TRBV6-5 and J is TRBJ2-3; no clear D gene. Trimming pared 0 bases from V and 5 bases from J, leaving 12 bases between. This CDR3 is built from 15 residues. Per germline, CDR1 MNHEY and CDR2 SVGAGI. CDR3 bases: TGTGCCAGCAGTTACTCGGTCGGTAGAGAAGATACGCAGTATTTT. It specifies CASSYSVGREDTQYF.

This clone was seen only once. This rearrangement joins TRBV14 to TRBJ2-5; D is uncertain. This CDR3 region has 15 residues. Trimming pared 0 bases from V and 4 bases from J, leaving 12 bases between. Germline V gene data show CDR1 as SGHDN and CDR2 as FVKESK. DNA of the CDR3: TGTGCCAGCAGCCAAGATCGAGGCATCTTAGAGACCCAGTACTTC. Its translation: CASSQDRGILETQYF.

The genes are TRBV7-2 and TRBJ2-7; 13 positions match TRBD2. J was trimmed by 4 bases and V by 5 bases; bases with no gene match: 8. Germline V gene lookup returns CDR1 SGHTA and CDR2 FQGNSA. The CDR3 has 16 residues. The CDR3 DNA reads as TGTGCCAGCAGCCCCGGACTAGCGGGAGCGAAGTACGAGCAGTACTTC. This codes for CASSPGLAGAKYEQYF.

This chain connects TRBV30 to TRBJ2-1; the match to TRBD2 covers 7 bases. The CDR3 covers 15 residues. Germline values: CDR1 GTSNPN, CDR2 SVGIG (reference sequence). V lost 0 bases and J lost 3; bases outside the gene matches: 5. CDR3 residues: CAWSVGGRDYNEQFF. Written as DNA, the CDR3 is TGTGCCTGGAGTGTAGGCGGGAGAGACTACAATGAGCAGTTCTTC.

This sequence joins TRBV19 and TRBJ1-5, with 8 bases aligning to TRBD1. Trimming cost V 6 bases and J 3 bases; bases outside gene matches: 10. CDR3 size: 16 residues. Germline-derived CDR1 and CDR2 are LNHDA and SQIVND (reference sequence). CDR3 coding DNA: TGTGCCAGTAGGGGGTGGACAGGGACCACCAATCAGCCCCAGCATTTT. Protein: CASRGWTGTTNQPQHF.

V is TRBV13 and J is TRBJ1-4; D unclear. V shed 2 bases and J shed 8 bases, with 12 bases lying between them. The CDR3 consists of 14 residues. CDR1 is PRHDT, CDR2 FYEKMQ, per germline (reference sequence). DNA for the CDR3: TGTGCCAGCAGCTTATTAGGGAGTGGGGAAAAACTGTTTTTT. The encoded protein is CASSLLGSGEKLFF.

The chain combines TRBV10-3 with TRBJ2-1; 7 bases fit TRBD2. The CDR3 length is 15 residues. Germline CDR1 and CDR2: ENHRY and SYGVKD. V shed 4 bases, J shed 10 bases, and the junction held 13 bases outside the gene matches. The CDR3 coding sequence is TGTGCCATCAGTGGTAACGGGGGGTCTCGGGACGAGCAGTTCTTC. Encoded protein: CAISGNGGSRDEQFF.

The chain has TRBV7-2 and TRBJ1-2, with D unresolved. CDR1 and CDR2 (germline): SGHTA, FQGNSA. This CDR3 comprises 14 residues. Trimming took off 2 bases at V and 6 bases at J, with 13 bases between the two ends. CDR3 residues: CASSLPHLGNGYTF. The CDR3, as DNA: TGTGCCAGCAGCTTACCCCACCTCGGGAATGGCTACACCTTC.